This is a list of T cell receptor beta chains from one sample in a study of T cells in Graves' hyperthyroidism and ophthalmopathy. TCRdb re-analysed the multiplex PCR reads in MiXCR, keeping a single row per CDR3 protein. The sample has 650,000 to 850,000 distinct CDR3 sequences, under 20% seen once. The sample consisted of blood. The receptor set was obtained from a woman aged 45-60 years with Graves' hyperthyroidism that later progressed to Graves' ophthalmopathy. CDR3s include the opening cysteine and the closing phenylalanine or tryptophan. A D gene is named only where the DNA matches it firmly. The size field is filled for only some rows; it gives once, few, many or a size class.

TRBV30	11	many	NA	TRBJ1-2	CAWSTAYGYTF	TGTGCCTGGAGTACAGCTTATGGCTACACCTTC
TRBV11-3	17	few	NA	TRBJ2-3	CASSFPGGGGRADTQYF	TGTGCCAGCAGCTTTCCAGGGGGGGGGGGGCGCGCAGATACGCAGTATTTT
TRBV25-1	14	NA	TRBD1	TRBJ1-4	CASSKGQLNEKLFF	TGTGCCAGCAGTAAGGGACAGCTCAATGAAAAACTGTTTTTT
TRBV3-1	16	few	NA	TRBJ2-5	CASSPHGGQNQETQYF	TGTGCCAGCAGCCCTCACGGAGGGCAGAACCAAGAGACCCAGTACTTC
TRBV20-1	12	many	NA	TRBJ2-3	CSAPGETDTQYF	TGCAGTGCCCCGGGAGAGACGGATACGCAGTATTTT
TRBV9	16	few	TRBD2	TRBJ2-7	CASSASLGSGAYEQYF	TGTGCCAGCAGCGCCTCCCTGGGTAGCGGGGCCTACGAGCAGTACTTC
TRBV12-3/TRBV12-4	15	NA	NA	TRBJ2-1	CASRVTGSLYNEQFF	TGTGCCAGCAGGGTAACAGGGAGTTTGTACAATGAGCAGTTCTTC
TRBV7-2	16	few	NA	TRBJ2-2	CASSLFGPGAAGELFF	TGTGCCAGCAGCTTATTTGGCCCAGGGGCGGCCGGGGAGCTGTTTTTT
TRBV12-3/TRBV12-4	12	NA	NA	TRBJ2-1	CASTVSYNEQFF	TGTGCCAGCACGGTCTCCTACAATGAGCAGTTCTTC
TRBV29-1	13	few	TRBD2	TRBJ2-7	CSVAGLAGYEQYF	TGCAGCGTTGCTGGCCTAGCGGGGTACGAGCAGTACTTC
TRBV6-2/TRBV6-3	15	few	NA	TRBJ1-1	CASSSKGQANTEAFF	TGTGCCAGCAGTTCCAAGGGTCAGGCGAACACTGAAGCTTTCTTT
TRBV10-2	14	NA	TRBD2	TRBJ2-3	CASTRLAGDDTQYF	TGCGCCAGCACCCGACTAGCGGGGGACGATACGCAGTATTTT
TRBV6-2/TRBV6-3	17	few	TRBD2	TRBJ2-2	CASSYSTSGLNTGELFF	TGTGCCAGCAGTTACTCGACTAGCGGACTGAACACCGGGGAGCTGTTTTTT